The T cell receptor (beta chain) under discussion was sequenced for a study of blood T cell repertoires in COVID-19. For the study at large: The samples span acute and convalescent COVID-19 from the United States, Italy and Spain. T cells, B-cell-depleted T cells, or PBMCs supplied cDNA or gDNA.

Original data processing: Researchers report that nucleated cell counts were estimated from reference gene primer amplification. The method was immunoSEQ multiplex PCR; TCRdb's version includes in-frame clones alone and lacks a portion of them. For V, J and clone size, that table is used; D and trimming come from the DNA. Of some 330,000 clones in the sample, around 89% were seen once. CDR3 size: 15 residues. Germline assignment: CDR1 SGHRS and CDR2 YFSETQ. J gave up 0 bases and V 4 bases, and 3 bases lay outside the gene matches. Sequenced material: peripheral blood. The chain is built from TRBV5-1 and TRBJ2-2; 7 positions agree with TRBD2. The source of this sequence is a woman aged 45-59 years with active or convalescent COVID-19. In DNA form, the CDR3 reads TGCGCCAGCAGCCTGACTAGCCCGAACACCGGGGAGCTGTTTTTT. Residues: CASSLTSPNTGELFF.